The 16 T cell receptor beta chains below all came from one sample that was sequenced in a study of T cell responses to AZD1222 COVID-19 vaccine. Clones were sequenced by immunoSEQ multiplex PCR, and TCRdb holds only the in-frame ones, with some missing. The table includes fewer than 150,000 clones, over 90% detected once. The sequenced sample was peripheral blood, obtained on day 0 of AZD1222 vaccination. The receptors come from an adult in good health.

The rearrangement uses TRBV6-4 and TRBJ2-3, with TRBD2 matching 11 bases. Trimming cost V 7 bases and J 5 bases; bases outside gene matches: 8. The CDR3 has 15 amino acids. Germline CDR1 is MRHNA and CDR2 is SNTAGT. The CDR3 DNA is TGTGCCAGCAAACCCACTAGCGGGGGTGGAGATACGCAGTATTTT. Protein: CASKPTSGGGDTQYF.

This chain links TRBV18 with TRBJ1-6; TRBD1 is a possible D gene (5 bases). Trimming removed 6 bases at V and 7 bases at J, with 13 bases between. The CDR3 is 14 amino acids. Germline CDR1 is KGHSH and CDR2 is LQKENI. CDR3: CASSRTRGNSPLHF. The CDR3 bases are TGTGCCAGCTCTCGAACTCGGGGGAATTCACCCCTCCACTTT.

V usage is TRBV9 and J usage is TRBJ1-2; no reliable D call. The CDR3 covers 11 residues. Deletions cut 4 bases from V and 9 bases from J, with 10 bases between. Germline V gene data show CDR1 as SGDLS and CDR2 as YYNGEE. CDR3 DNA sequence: TGTGCCAGCAGCTCGGGCCTCCGCTACACCTTC. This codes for CASSSGLRYTF. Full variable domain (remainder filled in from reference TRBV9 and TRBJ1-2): DSGVTQTPKHLITATGQRVTLRCSPRSGDLSVYWYQQSLDQGLQFLIQYYNGEERAKGNILERFSAQQFPDLHSELNLSSLELGDSALYFCASSSGLRYTFGSGTRLTVV.

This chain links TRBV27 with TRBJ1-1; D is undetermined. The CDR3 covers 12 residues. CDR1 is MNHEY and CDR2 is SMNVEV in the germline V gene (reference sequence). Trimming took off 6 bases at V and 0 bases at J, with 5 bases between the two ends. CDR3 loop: CASSGLNTEAFF. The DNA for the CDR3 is TGTGCCAGCAGCGGATTGAACACTGAAGCTTTCTTT.

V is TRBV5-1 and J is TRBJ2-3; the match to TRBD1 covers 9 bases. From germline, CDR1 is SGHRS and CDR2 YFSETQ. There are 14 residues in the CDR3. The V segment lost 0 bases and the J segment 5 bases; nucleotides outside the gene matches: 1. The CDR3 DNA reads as TGCGCCAGCAGCTTGGACAGGGGGCTAGATACGCAGTATTTT. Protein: CASSLDRGLDTQYF.

CDR3 sequence reads: CASSLSDSYEQYF. The CDR3 bases are TGTGCCAGCAGTCTCTCAGACTCCTACGAGCAGTACTTC. This sequence joins TRBV27 and TRBJ2-7; no definite D call. The ends were cut back, 5 bases at V and 0 bases at J, with 8 bases in the middle. The CDR3 is made up of 13 amino acids. CDR1 is MNHEY and CDR2 is SMNVEV in the germline V gene (reference sequence).

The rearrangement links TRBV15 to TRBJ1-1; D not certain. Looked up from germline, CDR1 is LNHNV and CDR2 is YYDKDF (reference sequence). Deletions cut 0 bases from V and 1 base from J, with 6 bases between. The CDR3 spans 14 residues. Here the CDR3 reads CATSRDPGNTEAFF. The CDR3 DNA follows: TGTGCCACCAGCAGAGATCCAGGGAACACTGAAGCTTTCTTT.

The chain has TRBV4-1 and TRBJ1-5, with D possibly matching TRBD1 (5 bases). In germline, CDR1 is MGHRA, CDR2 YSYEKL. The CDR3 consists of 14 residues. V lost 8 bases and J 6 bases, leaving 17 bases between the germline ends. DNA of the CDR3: TGCGCCAGCTCTTCGTGGGGGGTTTCTCAGCCCCAGCATTTT. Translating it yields CASSSWGVSQPQHF.

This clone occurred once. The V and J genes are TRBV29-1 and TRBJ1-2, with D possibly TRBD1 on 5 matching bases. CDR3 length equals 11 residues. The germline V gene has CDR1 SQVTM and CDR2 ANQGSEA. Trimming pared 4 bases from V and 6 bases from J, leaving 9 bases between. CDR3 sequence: CSVGGDDGYTF. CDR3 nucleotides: TGCAGCGTTGGAGGGGATGATGGCTACACCTTC. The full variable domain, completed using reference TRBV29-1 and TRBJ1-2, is SAVISQKPSRDICQRGTSLTIQCQVDSQVTMMFWYRQQPGQSLTLIATANQGSEATYESGFVIDKFPISRPNLTFSTLTVSNMSPEDSSIYLCSVGGDDGYTFGSGTRLTVV.

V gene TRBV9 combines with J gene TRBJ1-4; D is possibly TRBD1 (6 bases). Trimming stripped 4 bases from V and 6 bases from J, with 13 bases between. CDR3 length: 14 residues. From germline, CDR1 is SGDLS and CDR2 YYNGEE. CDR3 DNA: TGTGCCAGCAGCTTACAGGGAGGAGATGAAAAACTGTTTTTT. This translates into CASSLQGGDEKLFF.

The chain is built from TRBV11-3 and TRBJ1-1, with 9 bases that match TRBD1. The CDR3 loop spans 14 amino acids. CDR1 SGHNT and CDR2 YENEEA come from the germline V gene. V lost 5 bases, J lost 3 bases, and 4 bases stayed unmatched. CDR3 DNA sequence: TGTGCCAGCAGCCCTCGGACAGGGGACACTGAAGCTTTCTTT. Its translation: CASSPRTGDTEAFF.

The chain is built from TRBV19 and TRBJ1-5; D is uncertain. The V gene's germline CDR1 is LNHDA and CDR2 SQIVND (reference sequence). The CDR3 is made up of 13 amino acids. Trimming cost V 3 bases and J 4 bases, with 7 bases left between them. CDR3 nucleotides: TGTGCCAGTAGTATCAGGCGTAATCAGCCCCAGCATTTT. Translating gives CASSIRRNQPQHF.

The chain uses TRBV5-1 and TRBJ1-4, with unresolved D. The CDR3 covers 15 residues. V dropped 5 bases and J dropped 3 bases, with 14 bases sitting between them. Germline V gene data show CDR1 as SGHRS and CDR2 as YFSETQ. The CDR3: CASRAPDDPNEKLFF. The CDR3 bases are TGCGCCAGCAGGGCACCGGATGACCCTAATGAAAAACTGTTTTTT.

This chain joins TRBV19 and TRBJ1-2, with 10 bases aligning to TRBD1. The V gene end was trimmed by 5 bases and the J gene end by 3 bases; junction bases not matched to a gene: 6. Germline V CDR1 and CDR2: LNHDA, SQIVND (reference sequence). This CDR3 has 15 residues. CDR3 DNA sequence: TGTGCCAGTAGTCTCTCGACAGGGGGCGACTATGGCTACACCTTC. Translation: CASSLSTGGDYGYTF.

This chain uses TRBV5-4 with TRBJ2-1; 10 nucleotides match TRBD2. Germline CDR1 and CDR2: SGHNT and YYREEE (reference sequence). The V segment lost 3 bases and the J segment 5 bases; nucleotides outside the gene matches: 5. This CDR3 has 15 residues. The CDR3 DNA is TGTGCCAGCAGCTGGAGGACTAGCGGAAACAATGAGCAGTTCTTC. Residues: CASSWRTSGNNEQFF.

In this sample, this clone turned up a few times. CDR3 coding DNA: TGTGCCAGCAGCGCTGCCTTTGGGCAGCCCCAGCATTTT. Its translation is CASSAAFGQPQHF. The chain has TRBV7-9 and TRBJ1-5; D is unresolved. From germline, CDR1 is SEHNR and CDR2 FQNEAQ (reference sequence). CDR3 size: 13 residues. Trimming removed 5 bases at V and 7 bases at J, with 12 bases between.